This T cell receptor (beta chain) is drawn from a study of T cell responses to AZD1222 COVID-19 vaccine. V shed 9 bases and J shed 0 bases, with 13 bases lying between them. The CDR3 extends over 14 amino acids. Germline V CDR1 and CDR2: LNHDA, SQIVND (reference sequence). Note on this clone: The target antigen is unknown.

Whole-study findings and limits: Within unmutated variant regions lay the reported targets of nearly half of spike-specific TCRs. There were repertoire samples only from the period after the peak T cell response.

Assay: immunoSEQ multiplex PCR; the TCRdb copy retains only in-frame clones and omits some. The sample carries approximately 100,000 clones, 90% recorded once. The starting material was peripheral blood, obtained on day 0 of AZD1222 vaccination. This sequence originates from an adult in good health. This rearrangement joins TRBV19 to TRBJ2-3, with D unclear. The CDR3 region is CASRRSGSTDTQYF. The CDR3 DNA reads TGTGCCAGCAGACGCTCCGGCAGCACAGATACGCAGTATTTT.